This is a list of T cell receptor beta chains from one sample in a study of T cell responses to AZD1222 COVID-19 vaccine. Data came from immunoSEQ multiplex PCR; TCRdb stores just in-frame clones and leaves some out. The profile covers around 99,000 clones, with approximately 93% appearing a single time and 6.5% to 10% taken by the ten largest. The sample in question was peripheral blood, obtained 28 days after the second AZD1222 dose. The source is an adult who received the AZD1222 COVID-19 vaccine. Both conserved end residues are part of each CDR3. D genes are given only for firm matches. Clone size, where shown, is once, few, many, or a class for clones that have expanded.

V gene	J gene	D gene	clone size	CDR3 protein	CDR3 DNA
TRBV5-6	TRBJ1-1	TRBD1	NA	CASSEDGTGEGEAFF	TGTGCCAGCAGCGAGGACGGGACAGGGGAGGGTGAAGCTTTCTTT
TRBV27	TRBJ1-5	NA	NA	CASKRGVNQPQHF	TGTGCCAGCAAACGGGGGGTCAATCAGCCCCAGCATTTT
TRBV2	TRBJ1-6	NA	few	CASSQNRDIYNSPLHF	TGTGCCAGCAGTCAGAACCGGGACATCTATAATTCACCCCTCCACTTT
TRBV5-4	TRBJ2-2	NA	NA	CASSLSWGITGELFF	TGTGCCAGCAGCTTGTCTTGGGGGATCACCGGGGAGCTGTTTTTT
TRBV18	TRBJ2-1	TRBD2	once	CASSPGGTSGSPEKFF	TGTGCCAGCTCACCTGGCGGGACTAGCGGGAGTCCGGAGAAGTTCTTC
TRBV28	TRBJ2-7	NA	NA	CASSVAVGRYEQYF	TGTGCCAGCAGTGTAGCAGTGGGTCGCTACGAGCAGTACTTC
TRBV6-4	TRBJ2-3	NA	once	CASSDEISTDTQYF	TGTGCCAGCAGTGACGAGATTAGCACAGATACGCAGTATTTT
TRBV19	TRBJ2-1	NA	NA	CATKTAYNEQFF	TGTGCCACCAAGACCGCATACAATGAGCAGTTCTTC
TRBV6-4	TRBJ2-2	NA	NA	CASSVTLAGELFF	TGTGCCAGCAGTGTAACGCTCGCCGGGGAGCTGTTTTTT
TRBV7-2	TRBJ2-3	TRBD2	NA	CASSLVGLASTSTDTQYF	TGTGCCAGCAGCTTAGTGGGACTAGCGAGTACTAGCACAGATACGCAGTATTTT
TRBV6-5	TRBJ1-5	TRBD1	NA	CATRQGFNQPQHF	TGTGCCACCAGACAGGGTTTCAATCAGCCCCAGCATTTT
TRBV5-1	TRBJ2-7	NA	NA	CASSRTAFSYEQYF	TGCGCCAGCAGCCGGACAGCTTTCTCCTACGAGCAGTACTTC
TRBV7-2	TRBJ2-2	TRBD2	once	CASSASGLAGTLNTGELFF	TGTGCCAGCAGCGCCTCGGGACTAGCGGGAACCCTTAACACCGGGGAGCTGTTTTTT
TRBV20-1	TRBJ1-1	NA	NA	CSAGVSPEAFF	TGCAGTGCCGGGGTTTCCCCTGAAGCTTTCTTT
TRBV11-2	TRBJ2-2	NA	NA	CASTLEGTVRELFF	TGTGCCAGCACCCTGGAGGGGACAGTCCGGGAGCTGTTTTTT
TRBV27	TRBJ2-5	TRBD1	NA	CATSIGDRQETQYF	TGTGCCACTTCCATAGGGGACAGACAAGAGACCCAGTACTTC
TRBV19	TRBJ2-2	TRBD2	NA	CASSILAGGPSGELFF	TGTGCCAGTAGTATCCTTGCGGGAGGGCCATCCGGGGAGCTGTTTTTT
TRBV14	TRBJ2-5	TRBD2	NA	CASSQRGTSGIETQYF	TGTGCCAGCAGCCAGCGGGGGACTAGCGGGATCGAGACCCAGTACTTC
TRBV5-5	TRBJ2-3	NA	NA	CASSFLQGLDTQYF	TGTGCCAGCAGCTTTTTGCAGGGTTTAGATACGCAGTATTTT
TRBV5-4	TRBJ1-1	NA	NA	CASRDVGASTEAFF	TGTGCCAGCAGGGATGTGGGTGCGAGCACTGAAGCTTTCTTT
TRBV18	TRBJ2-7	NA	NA	CASSPPNSPLEQYF	TGTGCCAGCTCACCACCTAACTCCCCTCTCGAGCAGTACTTC
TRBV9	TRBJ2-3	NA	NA	CASSLRGGGMGTDTQYF	TGTGCCAGCAGCCTGCGTGGGGGCGGGATGGGCACAGATACGCAGTATTTT
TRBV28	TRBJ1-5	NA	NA	CASSSDGGYRPQHF	TGTGCCAGCAGTTCCGACGGGGGGTATCGGCCCCAGCATTTT
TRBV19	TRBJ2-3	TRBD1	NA	CASSIQGAPDTQYF	TGTGCCAGTAGTATTCAGGGGGCCCCAGATACGCAGTATTTT
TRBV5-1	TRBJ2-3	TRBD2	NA	CASSWPRLAGGGTDTQYF	TGCGCCAGCAGCTGGCCGAGACTAGCGGGAGGTGGTACAGATACGCAGTATTTT
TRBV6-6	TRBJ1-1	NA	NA	CASSYLTGTRSTEAFF	TGTGCCAGCAGTTACCTGACGGGGACCCGGTCGACTGAAGCTTTCTTT
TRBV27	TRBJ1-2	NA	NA	CASSLRENYGYTF	TGTGCCAGCAGTTTGAGAGAGAACTATGGCTACACCTTC
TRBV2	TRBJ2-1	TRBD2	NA	CASRREGRDEQFF	TGTGCCAGCCGGCGGGAGGGCCGCGATGAGCAGTTCTTC
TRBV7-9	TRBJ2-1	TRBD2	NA	CASSSAGGTYNEQFF	TGTGCCAGCAGCTCTGCGGGAGGCACCTACAATGAGCAGTTCTTC